The sequence of this T cell receptor beta chain was determined in a study of blood T cells in healthy people across ages. It was with a sample-barcoded 5' primer and a J-beta primer mix that a second PCR of about 6 to 11 cycles was run. TCRdb itself ran the 5' RACE reads through MiXCR, one entry per CDR3 protein. The sample consists of around 1,000,000 distinct CDR3 sequences, around 27% of them appearing once. Per the germline V gene, CDR1 is MNHNY and CDR2 is SVGAGI (reference sequence). The CDR3 has 14 amino acids. V was pared by 6 bases and J by 4 bases, with 15 bases between. These data were likewise used in another study, on T cells of mothers and their children.

V and J are TRBV6-6 and TRBJ2-5, with a possible D match to TRBD2 (5 bases). Sequenced input: blood. This sequence was found in a girl aged 2 to 9 in good health. The CDR3 nucleotides read TGTGCCAGCAGCCCCGCGGGTCAAGGAGAGACCCAGTACTTC. Its protein is CASSPAGQGETQYF.